This T cell receptor beta chain comes out of a study of T cell responses to AZD1222 COVID-19 vaccine. Study-wide results and limits: Spike was spanned by vaccine-associated CD4 TCRs, which were dominant at 160-218 and 743-854. The study sampled repertoires only after the peak T cell response. Among AZD1222 vaccinees, only six were seropositive at baseline.

From germline, CDR1 is SNHLY and CDR2 FYNNEI. There are 14 residues in the CDR3. Between the trimmed V and J ends, which lost 3 bases and 9 bases, there was a span of 12 bases. On this clone: Its antigen remains unknown.

Method: immunoSEQ multiplex PCR; TCRdb's copy keeps in-frame clones and lacks some. The repertoire holds 95,000 to 110,000 clones, approximately 90% seen once, with 4.8% in the top ten. The chain recombines TRBV2 with TRBJ1-6; a possible D gene is TRBD1 (5 bases). Sequencing used peripheral blood, obtained 28 days after the second AZD1222 dose. The TCR sequence derives from an adult who received the AZD1222 COVID-19 vaccine. The CDR3 protein is CASSEKGRGSPLHF. The DNA for the CDR3 is TGTGCCAGCAGTGAGAAGGGACGCGGTTCACCCCTCCACTTT.